The 21 T cell receptor beta chains below were found in one sample sequenced in a study of T-cell memory formation after mild COVID-19. TCRdb reprocessed the 5' RACE reads with MiXCR, giving one entry per CDR3 protein. The profile shows just under 150,000 distinct CDR3 sequences, 15% to 20% of them singletons. What was sequenced was PBMCs or a T cell subset sorted from them (not recorded which). Receptor source: an adult woman who had mild COVID-19 (a few samples of this study predate the infection). Cell type and time point are not known.

This clonotype was counted between two and nine times. The chain employs TRBV24-1 and TRBJ2-1; D is undetermined. This CDR3 region has 13 residues. Per germline, CDR1 KGHDR and CDR2 SFDVKD. Trimming removed 6 bases from V and 9 bases from J, with 14 bases in between. CDR3 residues: CATSLRVGSEQFF. CDR3 coding DNA: TGTGCCACCAGTCTCCGTGTGGGATCTGAGCAGTTCTTC.

This clonotype has more than one count but fewer than ten. The gene calls are TRBV12-3 or TRBV12-4 and TRBJ1-1; D is ambiguous. Trimming left V 6 bases short and J 5 bases short, with 7 bases between. This CDR3 contains 11 residues. The CDR3 reads CASSKKTEAFF. The CDR3 coding sequence is TGTGCCAGCAGCAAGAAAACTGAAGCTTTCTTT.

This clonotype was detected a few times. The chain uses TRBV7-9 and TRBJ1-2, with D perhaps matching TRBD1 (5 bases). This CDR3 is 14 amino acids long. V was shortened by 1 base and J by 8 bases, with 14 bases between the two germline ends. The germline V gene has CDR1 SEHNR and CDR2 FQNEAQ (reference sequence). CDR3 in amino acids: CASSLGEGSGGYTF. The CDR3 DNA reads TGTGCCAGCAGCTTAGGGGAGGGATCAGGGGGCTACACCTTC.

This clonotype appeared a few times. The V gene is TRBV6-2 or TRBV6-3, the J gene TRBJ2-2; 7 bases fit TRBD2. This CDR3 spans 16 amino acids. After removal of 5 bases from V and 3 bases from J, the junction contained 9 bases not matched to a gene. Germline V gene sequence: CDR1 MNHEY, CDR2 SVGEGT. This CDR3 is CASSTFRAGDTGELFF. CDR3 coding DNA: TGTGCCAGCAGTACCTTCAGGGCGGGAGACACCGGGGAGCTGTTTTTT.

There are a few counts of this clonotype. This chain connects TRBV7-6 to TRBJ2-3, with 7 bases aligning to TRBD2. CDR3 length: 19 amino acids. Trimming at V came to 4 bases and at J to 1 base, leaving 17 bases not matched to a gene. Germline-derived CDR1 and CDR2 are SGHVS and FNYEAQ. Here the CDR3 DNA reads TGTGCCAGCAGCTCCGATAAGCGGGGTGCCCCTATCGGCACAGATACGCAGTATTTT. Translated: CASSSDKRGAPIGTDTQYF.

The gene calls are TRBV3-1 and TRBJ1-4; 7 bases fit TRBD1. The V gene end was trimmed by 5 bases and the J gene end by 1 base; junction bases not matched to a gene: 1. Germline V CDR1 and CDR2: LGHDT, YNNKEL (reference sequence). The CDR3 has 14 amino acids. In DNA, the CDR3 is TGTGCCAGCAGCGACAGGGTAACTAATGAAAAACTGTTTTTT. Its protein product is CASSDRVTNEKLFF.

This clonotype has more than one count but fewer than ten. The gene calls are TRBV20-1 and TRBJ2-7; tentatively, D is TRBD1 (6 bases). CDR1 and CDR2 from the germline V gene are DFQATT and SNEGSKA (reference sequence). CDR3 length: 11 residues. Trimming removed 6 bases at V and 4 bases at J, with 10 bases between. The CDR3 here is CSARQVYEQYF. The CDR3 region has the DNA TGCAGTGCACGACAGGTATACGAGCAGTACTTC.

This clonotype appeared a few times. The CDR3 region has the DNA TGTGCCAGCAGCATTAGCGGGGGCAACTACGAGCAGTACTTC. It encodes CASSISGGNYEQYF. V is TRBV5-5 and J is TRBJ2-7; TRBD2 aligns across 9 bases. The CDR3 loop spans 14 amino acids. Unmatched junction bases numbered 5, after V lost 4 bases and J lost 3 bases. Germline V gives CDR1 SGHKS, CDR2 YYEKEE (reference sequence).

The chain joins TRBV2 to TRBJ2-3; 11 bases fit TRBD2. CDR1 and CDR2 (germline): SNHLY, FYNNEI. V was pared by 8 bases and J by 6 bases, with 10 bases of the junction left unmatched. The CDR3 loop spans 15 amino acids. In DNA, the CDR3 is TGTGCCAGCCTGGGGACTAGCGGTAAAGGGGATACGCAGTATTTT. Residues: CASLGTSGKGDTQYF.

This clonotype was seen many times. This sequence joins TRBV12-3 or TRBV12-4 and TRBJ2-7; TRBD1 agrees at 7 bases. This CDR3 comprises 13 residues. V lost 5 bases, J lost 3 bases, and 4 bases stayed unmatched. CDR3 sequence reads: CASSKGQNYEQYF. The CDR3 DNA sequence: TGTGCCAGCAGTAAGGGACAGAACTACGAGCAGTACTTC.

This clonotype has just a few counts. J is TRBJ1-4 and V is TRBV7-2; 7 bases fit TRBD1. CDR1 and CDR2 (germline): SGHTA, FQGNSA. V gave up 9 bases and J gave up 4 bases; unmatched junction bases: 5. The CDR3 spans 13 residues. The CDR3 nucleotides read TGTGCCAGTGGGGGACAGCTTAATGAAAAACTGTTTTTT. This encodes CASGGQLNEKLFF.

This clonotype came up a few times. This chain joins TRBV7-2 and TRBJ1-1; 7 bases are a match to TRBD1. Germline CDR1 SGHTA, CDR2 FQGNSA. The CDR3 consists of 13 residues. V lost 1 base to trimming and J lost 7 bases; unmatched junction nucleotides: 3. The CDR3 is CASSLDQGGEAFF. The CDR3 DNA is TGTGCCAGCAGCTTAGACCAGGGGGGTGAAGCTTTCTTT.

V is TRBV6-1 and J is TRBJ1-2; D is undetermined. This CDR3 is 11 amino acids long. Germline lookup yields CDR1 MNHNS and CDR2 SASEGT. The V and J ends lost 5 bases and 13 bases respectively, with 14 bases between them. The CDR3 DNA is TGTGCCAGCAGTTTGTCGGGCGCGTGCACCTTC. It specifies CASSLSGACTF.

The CDR3 nucleotides are TGTGCCAGCAGCCAAGATCGGGTGTCTGAAGCTTTCTTT. It translates to CASSQDRVSEAFF. The chain is built from TRBV3-1 and TRBJ1-1; D uncertain. CDR1 is LGHDT and CDR2 is YNNKEL in the germline V gene (reference sequence). The CDR3 consists of 13 residues. Deletions cut 0 bases from V and 6 bases from J, with 8 bases between.

The chain is built from TRBV2 and TRBJ2-3; 13 bases align to TRBD2. Germline lookup yields CDR1 SNHLY and CDR2 FYNNEI. V lost 6 bases, J lost 1 base, and 4 bases stayed unmatched. This CDR3 region has 16 residues. The DNA of the CDR3 is TGTGCCAGCAGCGGACTAGCGGGAGATGGCACAGATACGCAGTATTTT. Translating it yields CASSGLAGDGTDTQYF.

This clonotype was observed a few times. The chain recombines TRBV5-1 with TRBJ2-3; a possible D gene is TRBD2 (5 bases). With 0 bases removed from V and 2 bases from J, the gap between germline ends came to 7 bases. CDR3 size: 14 residues. Germline lookup yields CDR1 SGHRS and CDR2 YFSETQ. The CDR3 sequence is CASSLGRNTDTQYF. Here the CDR3 DNA reads TGCGCCAGCAGCTTGGGGAGGAACACAGATACGCAGTATTTT.

This clonotype has more than one count but fewer than ten. This chain links TRBV12-5 with TRBJ2-5; perhaps TRBD2 as D (6 bases). Germline loops: CDR1 LGHNT, CDR2 FRNRAP. V lost 1 base, J lost 7 bases, and 13 bases lay in between. CDR3 size: 14 residues. This chain's CDR3 is CASGLEGGIGTQYF. The CDR3 coding sequence is TGTGCTAGTGGTTTGGAAGGAGGGATCGGGACCCAGTACTTC.

J is TRBJ1-2 and V is TRBV24-1, with D maybe TRBD1 (5 bases). V was clipped by 3 bases and J by 13 bases, with 23 bases between them. This CDR3 contains 15 residues. Germline values: CDR1 KGHDR, CDR2 SFDVKD. This CDR3 is CATSDPGTTDYELTF. The CDR3 DNA follows: TGTGCCACCAGTGATCCCGGGACGACCGACTATGAGCTCACCTTC.

The V and J genes are TRBV25-1 and TRBJ2-2; D gene uncertain. V was shortened by 2 bases and J by 6 bases, with 7 bases between the two germline ends. This CDR3 is 13 amino acids long. CDR1 is MGHDK, CDR2 SYGVNS, per germline. The CDR3 is CASSEIAPGELFF. In nucleotides, the CDR3 is TGTGCCAGCAGTGAAATAGCTCCCGGGGAGCTGTTTTTT.

V is TRBV11-2 and J is TRBJ1-4; D call uncertain. The CDR3 runs to 14 residues. Germline CDR1 reads SGHAT; CDR2 reads FQNNGV. V was clipped by 0 bases and J by 7 bases, with 9 bases between them. CDR3 sequence: CASSLDNSVEKLFF. CDR3 nucleotide sequence: TGTGCCAGCAGCTTAGATAACAGTGTTGAAAAACTGTTTTTT.

This clonotype was counted a few times. The J gene is TRBJ2-7, the V gene TRBV2; 7 bases align to TRBD2. CDR3 size: 14 residues. V trimming: 5 bases; J trimming: 3 bases; junction bases outside the gene matches: 7. Germline loops: CDR1 SNHLY, CDR2 FYNNEI. Here the CDR3 reads CASSPGTNRYEQYF. CDR3 DNA: TGTGCCAGCAGTCCTGGGACTAACCGCTACGAGCAGTACTTC.